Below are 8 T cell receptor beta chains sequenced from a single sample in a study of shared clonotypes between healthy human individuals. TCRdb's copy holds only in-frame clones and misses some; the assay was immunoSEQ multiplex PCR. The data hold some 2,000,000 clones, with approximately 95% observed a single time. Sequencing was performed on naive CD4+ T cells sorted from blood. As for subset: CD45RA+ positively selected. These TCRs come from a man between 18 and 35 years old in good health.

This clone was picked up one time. CDR3 nucleotide sequence: TGTGCCAGCAGCCTCGATGGTGTCTGCACCTTC. This sequence encodes CASSLDGVCTF. V usage is TRBV14 and J usage is TRBJ1-2; D gene unclear. CDR1 is SGHDN and CDR2 is FVKESK in the germline V gene. The CDR3 consists of 11 residues. Trimming pared 4 bases from V and 13 bases from J, leaving 13 bases between.

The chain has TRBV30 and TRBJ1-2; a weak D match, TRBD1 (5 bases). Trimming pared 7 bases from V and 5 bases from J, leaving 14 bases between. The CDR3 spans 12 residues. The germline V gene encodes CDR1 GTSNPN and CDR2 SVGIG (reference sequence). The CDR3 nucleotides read TGTGCCTTGGGACCTCGCGGTTATGGCTACACCTTC. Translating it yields CALGPRGYGYTF.

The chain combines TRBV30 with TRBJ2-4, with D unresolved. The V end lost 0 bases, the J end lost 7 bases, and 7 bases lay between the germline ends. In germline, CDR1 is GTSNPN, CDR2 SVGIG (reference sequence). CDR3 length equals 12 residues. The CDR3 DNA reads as TGTGCCTGGAGTGTAAACGAGAACATTCAGTACTTC. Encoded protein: CAWSVNENIQYF.

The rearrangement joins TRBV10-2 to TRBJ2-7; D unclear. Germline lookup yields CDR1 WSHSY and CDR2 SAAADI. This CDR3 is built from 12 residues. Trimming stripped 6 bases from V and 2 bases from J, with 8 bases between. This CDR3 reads CASRTRTYEQYF. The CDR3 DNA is TGCGCCAGCAGGACTCGAACCTACGAGCAGTACTTC.

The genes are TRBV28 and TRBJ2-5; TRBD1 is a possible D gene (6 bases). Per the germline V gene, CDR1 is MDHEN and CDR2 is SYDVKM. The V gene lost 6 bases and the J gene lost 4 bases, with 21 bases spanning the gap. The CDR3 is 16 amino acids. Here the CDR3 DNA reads TGTGCCAGCAGCTCCCCCGGGACACCATATGCAGAGACCCAGTACTTC. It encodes CASSSPGTPYAETQYF.

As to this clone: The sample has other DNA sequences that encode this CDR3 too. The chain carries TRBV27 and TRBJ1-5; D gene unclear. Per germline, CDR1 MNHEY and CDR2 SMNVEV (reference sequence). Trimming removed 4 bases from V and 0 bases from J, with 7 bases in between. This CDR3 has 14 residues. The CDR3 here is CASSSRYSNQPQHF. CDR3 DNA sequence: TGTGCCAGCAGTTCCCGTTATAGCAATCAGCCCCAGCATTTT.

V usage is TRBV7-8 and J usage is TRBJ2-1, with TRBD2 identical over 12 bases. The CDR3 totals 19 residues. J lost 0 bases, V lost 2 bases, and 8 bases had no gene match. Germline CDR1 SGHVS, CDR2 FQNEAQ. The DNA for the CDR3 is TGTGCCAGCAGCTTAACCCGACTAGCGGGAGTACCCTCCTACAATGAGCAGTTCTTC. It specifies CASSLTRLAGVPSYNEQFF.

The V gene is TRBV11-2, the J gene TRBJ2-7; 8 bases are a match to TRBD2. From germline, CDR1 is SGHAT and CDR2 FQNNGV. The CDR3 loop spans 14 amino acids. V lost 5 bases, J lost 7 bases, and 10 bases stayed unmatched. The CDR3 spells CASSLIRGGREQYF. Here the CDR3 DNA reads TGTGCCAGCAGCCTCATTCGGGGGGGCAGAGAGCAGTACTTC. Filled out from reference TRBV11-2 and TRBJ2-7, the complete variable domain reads EAGVAQSPRYKIIEKRQSVAFWCNPISGHATLYWYQQILGQGPKLLIQFQNNGVVDDSQLPKDRFSAERLKGVDSTLKIQPAKLEDSAVYLCASSLIRGGREQYFGPGTRLTVT.